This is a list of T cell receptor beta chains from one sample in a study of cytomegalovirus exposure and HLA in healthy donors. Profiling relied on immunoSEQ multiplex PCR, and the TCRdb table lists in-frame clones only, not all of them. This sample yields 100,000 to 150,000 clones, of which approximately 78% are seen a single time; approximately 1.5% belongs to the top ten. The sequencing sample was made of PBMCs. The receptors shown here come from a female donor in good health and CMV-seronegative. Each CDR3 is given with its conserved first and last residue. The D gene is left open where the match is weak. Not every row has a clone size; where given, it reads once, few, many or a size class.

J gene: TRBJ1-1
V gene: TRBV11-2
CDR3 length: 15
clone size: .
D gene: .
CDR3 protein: CASSPNAGANTEAFF
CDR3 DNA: TGTGCCAGCAGCCCGAACGCAGGGGCGAACACTGAAGCTTTCTTT

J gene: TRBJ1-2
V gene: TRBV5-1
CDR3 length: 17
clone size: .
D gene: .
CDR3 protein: CASSPRAGYEEAGGYTF
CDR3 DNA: TGCGCCAGCAGCCCCCGGGCAGGGTACGAAGAGGCTGGGGGCTACACCTTC

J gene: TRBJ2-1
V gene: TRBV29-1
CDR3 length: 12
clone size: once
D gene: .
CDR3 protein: CSVDGGYNEQFF
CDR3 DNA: TGCAGCGTTGATGGCGGCTACAATGAGCAGTTCTTC

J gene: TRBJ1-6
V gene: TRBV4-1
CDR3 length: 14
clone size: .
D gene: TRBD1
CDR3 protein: CASVIRTGNSPLHF
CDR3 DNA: TGCGCCAGCGTCATAAGGACAGGGAATTCACCCCTCCACTTT

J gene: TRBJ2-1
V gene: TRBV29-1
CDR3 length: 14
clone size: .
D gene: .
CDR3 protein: CSVEGRGILNEQFF
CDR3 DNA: TGCAGCGTTGAGGGGCGTGGTATCCTCAATGAGCAGTTCTTC

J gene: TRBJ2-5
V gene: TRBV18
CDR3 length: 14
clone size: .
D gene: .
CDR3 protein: CASSPQGGQETQYF
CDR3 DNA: TGTGCCAGCTCACCTCAGGGTGGACAAGAGACCCAGTACTTC

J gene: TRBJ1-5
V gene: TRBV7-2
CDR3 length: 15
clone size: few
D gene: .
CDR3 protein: CASSLTPTSNQPQHF
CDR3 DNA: TGTGCCAGCAGCTTGACACCAACTAGCAATCAGCCCCAGCATTTT

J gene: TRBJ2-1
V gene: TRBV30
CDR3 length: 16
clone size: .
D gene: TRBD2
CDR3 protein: CAWRSIAGLSYNEQFF
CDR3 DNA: TGTGCCTGGAGAAGTATAGCGGGGCTCTCCTACAATGAGCAGTTCTTC

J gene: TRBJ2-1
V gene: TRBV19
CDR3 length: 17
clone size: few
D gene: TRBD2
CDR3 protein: CASSMSSGVSSYNEQFF
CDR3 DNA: TGTGCCAGTAGTATGTCTAGCGGGGTTAGCTCCTACAATGAGCAGTTCTTC

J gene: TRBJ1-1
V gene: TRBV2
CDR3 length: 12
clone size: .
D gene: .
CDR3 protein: CASRSGGTEAFF
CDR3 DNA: TGTGCCAGCAGGTCGGGTGGCACTGAAGCTTTCTTT

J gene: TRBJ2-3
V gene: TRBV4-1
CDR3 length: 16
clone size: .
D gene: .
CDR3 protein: CASSQEVGAGLDTQYF
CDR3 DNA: TGCGCCAGCAGCCAGGAGGTGGGAGCAGGTTTAGATACGCAGTATTTT

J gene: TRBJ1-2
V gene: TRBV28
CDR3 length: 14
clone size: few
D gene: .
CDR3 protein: CASRRPGHGYGYTF
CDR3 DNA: TGTGCCAGCAGAAGACCGGGACACGGGTATGGCTACACCTTC

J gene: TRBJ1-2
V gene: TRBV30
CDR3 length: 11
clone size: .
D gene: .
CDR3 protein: CAWSEGRGYTF
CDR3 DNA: TGTGCCTGGAGCGAGGGCCGCGGCTACACCTTC

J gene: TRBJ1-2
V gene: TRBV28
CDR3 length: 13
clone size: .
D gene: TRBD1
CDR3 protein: CASSLGQGYGYTF
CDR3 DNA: TGTGCCAGCAGTTTGGGACAGGGGTATGGCTACACCTTC

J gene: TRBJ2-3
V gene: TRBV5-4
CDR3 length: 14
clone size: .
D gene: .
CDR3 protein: CASSLAEVTNAQYF
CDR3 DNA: TGTGCCAGCAGCTTGGCGGAGGTGACTAACGCGCAGTATTTT

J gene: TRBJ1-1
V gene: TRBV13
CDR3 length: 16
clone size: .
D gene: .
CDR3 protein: CASSSRGGADYTEAFF
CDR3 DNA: TGTGCCAGCAGCTCTCGGGGGGGGGCGGACTACACTGAAGCTTTCTTT

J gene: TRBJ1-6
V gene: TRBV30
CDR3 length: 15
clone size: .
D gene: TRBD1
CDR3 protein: CAWAVRQGKNSPLHF
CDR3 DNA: TGTGCCTGGGCTGTTCGACAGGGCAAAAATTCACCCCTCCACTTT

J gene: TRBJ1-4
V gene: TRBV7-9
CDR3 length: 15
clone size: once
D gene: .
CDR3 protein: CSSSLRRIPNEKLFF
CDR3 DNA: TGTTCCAGCAGCTTAAGGAGGATTCCAAATGAAAAACTGTTTTTT

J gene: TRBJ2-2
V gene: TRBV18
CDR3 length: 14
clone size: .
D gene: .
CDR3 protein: CASKGLLVTGELFF
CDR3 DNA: TGTGCCAGCAAGGGACTCCTTGTCACCGGGGAGCTGTTTTTT

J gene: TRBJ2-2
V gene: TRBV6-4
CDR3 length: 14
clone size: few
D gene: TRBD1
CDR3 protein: CASRRDRSTGELFF
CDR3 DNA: TGTGCCAGCAGAAGGGACAGGTCCACCGGGGAGCTGTTTTTT

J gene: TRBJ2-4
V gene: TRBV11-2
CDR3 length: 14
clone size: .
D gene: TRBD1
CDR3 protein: CASRTTGGQDIQYF
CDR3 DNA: TGTGCCAGCAGAACGACAGGGGGCCAAGACATTCAGTACTTC

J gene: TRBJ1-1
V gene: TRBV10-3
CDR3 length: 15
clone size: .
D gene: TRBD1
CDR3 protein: CAISGGVGQGDEAFF
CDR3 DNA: TGTGCCATCAGCGGGGGGGTGGGACAGGGAGATGAAGCTTTCTTT

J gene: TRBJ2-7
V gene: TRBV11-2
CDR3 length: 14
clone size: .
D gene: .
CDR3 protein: CASSLGLKGLHLSF
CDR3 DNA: TGTGCCAGCAGCTTAGGGCTTAAGGGACTCCATCTGAGCTTC

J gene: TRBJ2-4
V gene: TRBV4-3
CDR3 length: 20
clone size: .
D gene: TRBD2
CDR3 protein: CASSPYGPGLAGLAKNIQYF
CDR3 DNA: TGCGCCAGCAGCCCTTATGGTCCAGGACTAGCGGGACTAGCCAAAAACATTCAGTACTTC

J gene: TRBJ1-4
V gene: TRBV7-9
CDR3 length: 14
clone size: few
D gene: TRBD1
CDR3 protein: CASSFDRGGEKLFF
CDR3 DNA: TGTGCCAGCAGCTTTGACAGGGGTGGGGAAAAACTGTTTTTT

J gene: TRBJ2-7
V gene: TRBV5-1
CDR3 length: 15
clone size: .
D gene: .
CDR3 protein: CASSLALQGTHEQYF
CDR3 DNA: TGCGCCAGCAGCTTGGCCCTCCAGGGTACCCACGAGCAGTACTTC

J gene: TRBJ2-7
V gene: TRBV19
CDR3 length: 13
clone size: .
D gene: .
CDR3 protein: CASSIGSDYEQYF
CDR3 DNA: TGTGCCAGTAGTATCGGCAGCGACTACGAGCAGTACTTC

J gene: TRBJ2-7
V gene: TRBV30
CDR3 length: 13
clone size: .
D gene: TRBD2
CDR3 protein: CAGLAGISYEQYF
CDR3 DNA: TGTGCCGGACTAGCGGGCATCTCCTACGAGCAGTACTTC

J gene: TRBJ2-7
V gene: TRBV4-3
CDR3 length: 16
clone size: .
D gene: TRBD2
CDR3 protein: CASSQDLSGSSYEQYF
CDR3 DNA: TGCGCCAGCAGCCAAGATCTGAGCGGGAGCTCCTACGAGCAGTACTTC

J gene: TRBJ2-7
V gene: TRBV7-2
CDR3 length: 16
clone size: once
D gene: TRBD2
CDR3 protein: CASSHPGLALAYEQYF
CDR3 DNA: TGTGCCAGCAGCCATCCGGGACTAGCGCTCGCCTACGAGCAGTACTTC

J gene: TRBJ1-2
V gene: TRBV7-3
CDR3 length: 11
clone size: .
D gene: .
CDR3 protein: CASTGPYGYTF
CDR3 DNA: TGTGCCAGCACGGGTCCCTATGGCTACACCTTC

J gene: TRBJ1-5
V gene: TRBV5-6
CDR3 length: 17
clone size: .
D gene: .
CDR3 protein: CASSLQGFSYSNQPQHF
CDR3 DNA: TGTGCCAGCAGCTTGCAGGGATTCAGCTATAGCAATCAGCCCCAGCATTTT

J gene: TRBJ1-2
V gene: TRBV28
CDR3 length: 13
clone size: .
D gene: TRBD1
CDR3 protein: CASSLLQGQGYTF
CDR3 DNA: TGTGCCAGCAGTCTACTACAGGGGCAAGGCTACACCTTC

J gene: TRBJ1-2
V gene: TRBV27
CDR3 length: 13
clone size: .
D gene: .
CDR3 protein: CASSPRGDYGYTF
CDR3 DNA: TGTGCCAGCAGTCCCCGGGGGGACTATGGCTACACCTTC

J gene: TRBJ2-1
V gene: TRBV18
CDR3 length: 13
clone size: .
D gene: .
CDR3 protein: CASSPSPSREQFF
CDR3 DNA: TGTGCCAGCTCACCATCCCCTAGCAGGGAGCAGTTCTTC

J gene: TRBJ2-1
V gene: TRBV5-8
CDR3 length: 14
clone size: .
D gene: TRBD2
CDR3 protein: CASSLGLVVPEQFF
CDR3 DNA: TGTGCCAGCAGCCTGGGACTAGTAGTCCCTGAGCAGTTCTTC

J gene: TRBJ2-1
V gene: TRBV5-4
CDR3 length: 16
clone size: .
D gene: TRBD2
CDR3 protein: CASTVGSLAGTDEQFF
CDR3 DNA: TGTGCCAGCACCGTCGGTAGCCTAGCGGGAACGGATGAGCAGTTCTTC

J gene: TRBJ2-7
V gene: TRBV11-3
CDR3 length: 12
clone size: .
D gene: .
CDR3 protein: CASSLGQGEQYF
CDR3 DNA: TGTGCCAGCAGCTTAGGGCAGGGCGAGCAGTACTTC

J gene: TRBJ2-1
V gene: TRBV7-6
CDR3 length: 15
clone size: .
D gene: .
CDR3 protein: CASSLGLAIHNEQFF
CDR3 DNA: TGTGCCAGCAGCTTAGGGCTAGCGATTCACAATGAGCAGTTCTTC

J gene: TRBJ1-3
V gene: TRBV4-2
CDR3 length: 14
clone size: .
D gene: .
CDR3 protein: CASSPRVTGNTIYF
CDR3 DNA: TGTGCCAGCAGCCCCCGGGTCACTGGAAACACCATATATTTT

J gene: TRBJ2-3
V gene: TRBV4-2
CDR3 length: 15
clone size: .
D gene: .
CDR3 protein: CASSQAGGGTDTQYF
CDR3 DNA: TGTGCCAGCAGCCAAGCCGGCGGGGGCACAGATACGCAGTATTTT

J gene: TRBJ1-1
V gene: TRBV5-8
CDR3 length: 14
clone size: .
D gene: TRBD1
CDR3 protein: CASSAGQLNTEAFF
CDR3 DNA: TGTGCCAGCAGCGCGGGACAGCTGAACACTGAAGCTTTCTTT